This is a list of T cell receptor beta chains from one sample in a study of cytomegalovirus exposure and HLA in healthy donors. Method: immunoSEQ multiplex PCR; TCRdb's copy keeps in-frame clones and lacks some. The repertoire has around 200,000 clones, roughly 76% of them found once; the top ten carry roughly 6.3%. Sequenced material: PBMCs. The source of these receptors is a man aged 35-49 years in good health and CMV-seropositive. Each CDR3 is given with its conserved first and last residue. The order of the fields is J gene, clone size, V gene, D gene, CDR3 length, CDR3 DNA, CDR3 protein. D genes are given only for firm matches. For some rows the clone size is stated as once, few or many, or as a class when expanded; others skip it.

TRBJ1-2 | - | TRBV25-1 | - | 15 | TGTGCCAGCAGTGAATGGGGGGGGGTGGACTATGGCTACACCTTC | CASSEWGGVDYGYTF
TRBJ1-5 | - | TRBV30 | - | 12 | TGTGCCTGGAGTGTTCGGGATCAGCCCCAGCATTTT | CAWSVRDQPQHF
TRBJ1-5 | - | TRBV6-1 | - | 14 | TGTGCCAGCATTAGCTCTTATAGCAATCAGCCCCAGCATTTT | CASISSYSNQPQHF
TRBJ2-1 | - | TRBV7-9 | - | 13 | TGTGCCAGCAGCTTATTAAGGGGAAATGAGCAGTTCTTC | CASSLLRGNEQFF
TRBJ2-5 | - | TRBV25-1 | TRBD2 | 15 | TGTGCCAGCAGTGGTTTAGCGGGGGGGCCAGAGACCCAGTACTTC | CASSGLAGGPETQYF
TRBJ2-5 | once | TRBV7-9 | TRBD1 | 16 | TGTGCCAGCAGCGCCCCCAGGGGGATACTCGGGGAGACCCAGTACTTC | CASSAPRGILGETQYF
TRBJ2-3 | - | TRBV6-5 | - | 13 | TGTGCCAGCCTCTCTCCGACGGGAAATACGCAGTATTTT | CASLSPTGNTQYF
TRBJ2-3 | - | TRBV10-1 | TRBD2 | 18 | TGCGCCAGCAGTCCCGGGACTAGCGGGGGGAGAGGCACAGATACGCAGTATTTT | CASSPGTSGGRGTDTQYF
TRBJ2-5 | - | TRBV6-5 | - | 15 | TGTGCCAGCAGTCCCATCGGGGGTGGACGAGAGACCCAGTACTTC | CASSPIGGGRETQYF
TRBJ1-6 | - | TRBV10-3 | TRBD1 | 17 | TGTGCCATCAGTGAGTTCGGACCGGGACAGTATAATTCACCCCTCCACTTT | CAISEFGPGQYNSPLHF